This T cell receptor (beta chain) was sequenced in a study of cytomegalovirus exposure and HLA in healthy donors (dated by TCRdb to 2015 to 2018). In the study overall: An earlier analysis of approximately 590 of the donors reported about 250 Gb of sequence data and some 120 million unique TCR beta sequences from 190 million or so T cells. Roughly 300 gigabases of sequencing data and around 88 million unique TCR sequences made up an early release that covered approximately 620 HLA-typed donors. Among the roughly 400 genotyped donors, around 81% belonged to the genetic ancestry cluster associated with self-reported Caucasian donors. The study was designed to test whether signatures of past pathogen exposure could be identified by cataloging public T cell receptors. Using immunosequencing, the study profiled T cell repertoires from 500 to 800 subjects and related those repertoires to cytomegalovirus serostatus. Besides the first cohort of more than 650 subjects, a separate validation cohort made up of 120 different subjects was used. High-throughput TCR immunosequencing, statistical association of individual TCRs with disease status, and machine learning were combined to predict cytomegalovirus infection status. In a later analysis, previously published TCR beta repertoires from about 640 donors were re-analyzed and high-resolution HLA genotyping was added so that TCR occurrence patterns could be studied. The later analysis used no new phenotypic data to find candidate immune exposures, relying instead on TCR beta sequences and their occurrence across donors. In an earlier analysis of a few hundred of the donors, high-throughput TCR beta sequencing was used to judge whether each TCR beta V gene segment behaved as functional or pseudogenic. Donor age, sex, ethnicity and CMV serostatus were collected together with the repertoire data. A later genetic analysis used genome-wide SNP genotypes for about 60% of the roughly 670 donors, treating that subset as a discovery cohort. Every repertoire in the discovery cohort had been generated on one and the same sequencing platform. Class I and class II HLA loci were covered by the typing at four-digit resolution. Typing coverage varied by locus: roughly 620-640 donors for A, B, C, DRB1 and DQB1; roughly 520 for DQA1; around 610 for DPA1; under 490 for DPB1. Roughly 5 DR-DQ haplotypes were handled as single units for association and clustering, since linkage in the cohort was strong. Among roughly 370 genotyped donors of the cohort, an average of around 240,000 unique TCR beta nucleotide sequences were sequenced per donor, around 20% of them non-productive.

Measured from the cysteine to the phenylalanine, the CDR3 is 15 residues long. Only CDR3 DNA is held: 45 bases, read in frame from base 1. Cut back by 3 bases and 0 bases, the V and J ends lie 8 bases apart. CDR1 is given as KGHSH and CDR2 as LQKENI, both from the germline V gene. The cohort comprised 670 or so healthy bone marrow donors. All cohort members were sampled while nominally healthy, although unrecorded immune exposures were likely present. The donor tested CMV seropositive and was one of the 289 seropositive cohort members. A peripheral blood sample was collected from each donor, and TCR beta sequencing was performed on peripheral blood mononuclear cells. Genomic DNA extraction from the blood cell samples was performed with the Qiagen DNeasy Blood Extraction Kit. Comments on this clone: It lacks a known antigen. No quality values exist for individual bases; no much larger clone is one base distant.

Library creation used the immunoSEQ multiplex PCR assay. For the multiplex PCR, a mixture combining 60 forward primers for TCR Vbeta segments and 13 reverse primers for TCR Jbeta segments was used. The CDR3 region of rearranged TCR beta genes was amplified from genomic DNA with a multiplex PCR assay. The Illumina HiSeq System was used to sequence the amplified TCR beta libraries as 87-base-pair reads. The study's own analysis went as follows. Across the 666 repertoires, a later analysis counted approximately 83 million unique TCR beta chains, 9.5 million to 12 million of which were shared by at least two donors. To remove PCR and sequencing errors, raw reads were error-corrected and collapsed into unique sequences using a nearest-neighbor algorithm that merged closely related sequences. V, D and J gene segments were assigned by aligning CDR3 sequences to IMGT reference sequences. For a sequence to be retained, a match of at least six nucleotides was required to both a V gene segment and a J gene segment. Rearrangements were called productive when the CDR3 lacked stop codons and stayed in frame with V and J; all others were non-productive. Following IMGT convention, CDR3 was defined as the stretch from the second conserved V-encoded cysteine up to the conserved J-encoded phenylalanine. Sequences without an unambiguous match to a single V gene segment were excluded from the earlier analysis of approximately 600 of the donors. In an earlier analysis of around 600 of the donors, V segments were called functional above 56.7% productive rearrangements and were called segregating when the between-donor standard deviation exceeded 5%. A statistical classification framework was built to diagnose cytomegalovirus status from the catalog of TCR beta chain sequences. A later analysis assigned V and J genes by comparing TCR nucleotide sequences with IMGT/GENE-DB human TR gene sequences. A later analysis assigned CDR3 sequences and most-parsimonious VDJ recombination scenarios with the TCRdist pipeline. A later analysis defined each TCR beta chain by its CDR3 amino acid sequence plus V-gene family, and excluded reads lacking a unique V-gene family. As a way to deal with suspected cross-contamination and a sequencing artifact, a later analysis dropped nearly 600 nucleotide sequences that were highly shared and had low generation probability. In a later analysis, a clonal expansion index for each public chain was calculated from normalized within-repertoire ranks of inferred template counts. A later analysis computed generation probabilities with a VDJ recombination model fitted to out-of-frame rearrangements, and checked the results against IGoR. In a later analysis, hypergeometric tests were used to score TCR-TCR, TCR-HLA and TCR-CMV co-occurrence, with a repertoire-size bias correction applied to TCR pairs. False discovery rates were estimated in a later analysis by permuting HLA or CMV assignments 20 times. A later analysis grouped co-occurring TCRs with DBSCAN, adding TCRdist sequence similarity when clustering within HLA-allele-positive subsets. Repertoires with fewer than 30,000 or more than 120,000 public chains, plus five repertoires with anomalous nucleotide sharing, were excluded from co-occurrence clustering. TCRdb mirrors the immuneACCESS table, restricted to in-frame sequences. Some clones are absent from its copies; in checked studies, under half trace to an unresolved V gene, and the reason for the others is unknown. V and J calls and clone size come straight from that table; D and trimming were deduced from the DNA. Across this sample there are 150,000 to 200,000 clones, with approximately 80% seen only once. The leading ten clones occupy approximately 6.8% of the sample.

What the authors observed across the whole study: A later analysis found that TCR association rates varied across HLA loci, with DRB1 alleles showing the most associated TCRs and HLA-C alleles the fewest. Because counts were too low, more than 15 rarely observed V segments, including chromosome 9 orphons, were excluded from the earlier analysis of some 540 of the donors. In vitro tests confirmed that a few of the cytomegalovirus-associated TCR beta chains recognize cytomegalovirus antigens. Because HLA typing was unavailable for some donors at each locus, only the typed subset was used in association tests. A further reported finding was that TCR beta sequences accurately predicted the HLA-A and HLA-B alleles for most subjects in the first cohort. In an earlier analysis of some 550 of the donors, most TCR beta V segments were observed in productive rearrangements about 90% or about 30% of the time, broadly matching IMGT annotations. The classifier was reported to diagnose cytomegalovirus status with high specificity and sensitivity in both the original and validation cohorts. In a later genetic analysis, a missense DCLRE1C variant was associated with V-gene and J-gene trimming of TCR beta chains, and the association was replicated in an independent cohort. A later analysis found that HLA-associated TCR beta chains were more clonally expanded and had lower generation probabilities than equally common non-associated chains. This cohort had only TCR beta chains sequenced, and the lack of alpha or paired-chain data limited which features could be detected. For the cohort, immune exposure information was limited to CMV serostatus. In a later analysis, several top co-occurrence clusters were reported to appear linked to parvovirus B19, influenza, CMV and Epstein-Barr virus. In the study, 150 to 200 TCR beta chains were listed as associated with cytomegalovirus. It was suggested by the authors that the approach could potentially be generalized to other disease states and immunological phenotypes. When HLA alleles, especially DR and DQ, strongly co-occurred, TCR associations were difficult to assign to individual alleles. Across donors, most TCR sequences were observed very rarely, whereas some public TCRs were present in many individuals. Roughly uniform sequencing depth across donors was assumed in presence/absence analyses, although this assumption may not hold. Correlated functional status among segregating V segments might be attributable to linkage disequilibrium, but an unknown experimental factor could not be ruled out. A cluster of highly shared sequence variants was judged likely to be a technical artifact of the sequencing pipeline. Some IMGT-functional V segments, including TRBV6-2 and TRBV6-3, could not be told apart with the 87-base-pair reads, so those segments were excluded. According to a later genetic analysis, donors in an Asian-associated ancestry cluster had fewer N-insertions in productive TCRs than the roughly 660-donor mean. Specific HLA alleles were associated with about 17,000 TCR beta sequences at a false discovery rate of 0.05 in a later analysis. A later analysis found that most CMV-associated TCR beta chains appeared HLA-restricted, with HLA associations seemingly driven largely by CMV exposure.

The sample was PBMCs. The TCR was taken from a male donor in good health and CMV-seropositive. The chain links TRBV18 with TRBJ1-4, with no confident D gene call. The nucleotides are TGTGCCAGCTCACCCCCCCTTACAACTAATGAAAAACTGTTTTTT. Its translation is CASSPPLTTNEKLFF.